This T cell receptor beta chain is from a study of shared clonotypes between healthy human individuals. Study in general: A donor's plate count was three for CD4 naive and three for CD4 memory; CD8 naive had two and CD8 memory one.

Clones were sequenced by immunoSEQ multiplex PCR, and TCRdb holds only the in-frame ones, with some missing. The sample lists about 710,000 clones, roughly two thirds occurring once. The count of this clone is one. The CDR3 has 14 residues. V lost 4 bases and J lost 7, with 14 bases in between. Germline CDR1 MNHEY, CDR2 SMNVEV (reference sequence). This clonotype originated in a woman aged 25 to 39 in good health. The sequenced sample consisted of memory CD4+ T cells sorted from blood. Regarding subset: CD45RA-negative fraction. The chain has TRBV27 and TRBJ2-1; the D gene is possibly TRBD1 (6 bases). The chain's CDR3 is CASSYRGIRNEQFF. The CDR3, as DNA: TGTGCCAGCAGTTATAGGGGGATTCGTAATGAGCAGTTCTTC.